Listed here are 3 T cell receptor beta chains from one sample, sequenced in a study of blood T cell repertoires in COVID-19. Assay used: immunoSEQ multiplex PCR; TCRdb lists only in-frame clones, some missing. The table records tens of thousands of clones, about nine tenths of them present only once. Sequencing used peripheral blood. The source of these receptors is a man aged 50 to 60 with active COVID-19.

CDR3 DNA: TGTGCCAGCAGCAGGGAGCGGAGCACAGATACGCAGTATTTT. This gives the protein CASSRERSTDTQYF. The chain is built from TRBV21-1 and TRBJ2-3; the table's TRBD2 call for D was not verified on the DNA. TRBV21-1 is a known pseudogene. The CDR3 has 14 residues.

DNA for the CDR3: TGCGCCAGCAGTGAGTCGAGGACAGGGCTGTATGGCTACACCTTC. This encodes CASSESRTGLYGYTF. The rearrangement joins TRBV10-1 to TRBJ1-2, with 8 bases identical to TRBD1. J was trimmed by 5 bases and V by 0 bases; bases with no gene match: 5. The V gene's germline CDR1 is WNHNN and CDR2 SYGVQD (reference sequence). The CDR3 consists of 15 residues.

The rearrangement joins TRBV19 to TRBJ2-7, with 7 nucleotides matching TRBD1. J was trimmed by 0 bases and V by 5 bases; bases with no gene match: 4. The CDR3 sequence is 14 residues long. Germline assignment: CDR1 LNHDA and CDR2 SQIVND (reference sequence). The CDR3 here is CASSSGTASYEQYF. The CDR3 DNA reads TGTGCCAGTAGTTCCGGGACAGCCTCCTACGAGCAGTACTTC.